This T cell receptor beta chain was captured in a study of beta chain features in type 1 diabetes (dated by TCRdb to the late 2010s). Regarding the research as a whole: No differences in mean age, gender distribution, total cell number or subset yield were found between patients and healthy donors. A total of some 110 million sorted cells were examined across all samples, and the number of cells per subset was strongly correlated with RNA yield. The study compared the TCRB repertoires of sorted circulating CD4+ T cell subsets in recently diagnosed type 1 diabetes patients with those in matched healthy donors. Whereas all 30 or so donors provided naive and central memory subsets, regulatory and stem cell-like memory subsets were isolated from just 8 patients and roughly eight healthy donors.

General conclusions and limits of the study: PCR may preferentially amplify shorter templates, but because patient and control samples were amplified and corrected together, any resulting skew would affect both groups equally. The naive, central memory and regulatory TCRB repertoires appeared to resemble one another more closely among patients than among healthy donors. Because the HLA sub-analyses included only small numbers of individuals, any influence of HLA type on TCRB rearrangement was left unresolved. At VDJ recombination sites, type 1 diabetes patients had fewer insertions and more deleted nucleotides, which implies abnormalities in thymic rearrangement. In all four CD4+ subsets, TCRB CDR3 length was moderately but significantly shorter in type 1 diabetes patients. Because cDNA was sequenced instead of genomic DNA, activated cells with high expression could be over-represented, although the groups did not differ in activation or CD3 levels.

Each donor gave one peripheral blood draw, approximately 0.11 L on average, collected into heparinised tubes. A BD FACSAria II was used to sort naive, central memory, regulatory and stem cell-like memory CD4+ T cells with a panel that included CD45RO, CCR7, CD25, CD127, CD95 and CD27. Every sorted population had a purity above 95%. PBMCs were isolated immediately by Lymphoprep density gradient centrifugation and stained directly without culture. So that batch effects would be minimized, each experiment stained and sorted samples in pairs, pairing one healthy donor with one patient. The entire isolated RNA was reverse transcribed using the High Capacity cDNA Reverse Transcription Kit, and thus expressed TCRB transcripts were sequenced. Deep immunoSEQ sequencing was applied to naive, central memory and regulatory T cell samples, giving an average of about 3.4 million total reads per sample. Sorted cells were lysed in RLT buffer, and RNA was extracted using DNase-treated RNeasy Micro or Mini kits according to cell number. To prevent cross-contamination, each cell subset was processed individually, whereas patient and healthy donor samples were processed jointly. Using the immunoSEQ multiplex PCR, TCRB sequences were amplified from cDNA into 87-bp fragments spanning the CDR3 region. Sequencing of the amplicons was performed on the Illumina HiSeq platform. Processing in the source paper ran as follows. Synthetic template baselines were used to correct PCR bias computationally, reads within Hamming distance 2 were collapsed, and singletons that could not be merged were discarded. Reads were aligned against IMGT so that V, D and J genes, CDR3 length and insertions or deletions at six rearrangement sites could be assigned. Clonotype counts were normalized to sorted cell number within each subset before computing true diversity and Gini coefficients with the tcR R package. The overlap coefficient, calculated on TCRB nucleotide sequences, was used to quantify repertoire sharing. TCRdb holds this immuneACCESS table with in-frame rearrangements only. Some clones are missing; in checked studies, unresolved V genes explain under half, and the rest has no known cause. V and J calls and clone size come straight from that table; D and trimming were deduced from the DNA. This sample holds around 300,000 clones; 11% to 15% were observed only once. 6.7% of the sample comes from the top ten.

This clone turned up a few times. The antigen this receptor binds is unknown. No qualities accompany the bases; no much larger clone lies one base away. According to the germline V gene, CDR1 reads SGHRS and CDR2 reads YFSETQ. V and J lose 4 bases and 2 bases, and a span of 14 bases separates them. Including cysteine and phenylalanine, the CDR3 has 15 amino acids. Only the CDR3 DNA is retained, 45 bases long and in frame from the first base. The rearrangement joined TRBV5-1 to TRBJ2-3; the D segment might be TRBD1 or TRBD2, since each matches 5 bases. This clonotype was obtained from a man in his thirties or forties in good health. The sample was central memory CD4+ T cells from blood. The CDR3 reads CASSPGPASTDTQYF. The nucleotide sequence reads TGCGCCAGCAGCCCGGGACCCGCGTCCACAGATACGCAGTATTTT.